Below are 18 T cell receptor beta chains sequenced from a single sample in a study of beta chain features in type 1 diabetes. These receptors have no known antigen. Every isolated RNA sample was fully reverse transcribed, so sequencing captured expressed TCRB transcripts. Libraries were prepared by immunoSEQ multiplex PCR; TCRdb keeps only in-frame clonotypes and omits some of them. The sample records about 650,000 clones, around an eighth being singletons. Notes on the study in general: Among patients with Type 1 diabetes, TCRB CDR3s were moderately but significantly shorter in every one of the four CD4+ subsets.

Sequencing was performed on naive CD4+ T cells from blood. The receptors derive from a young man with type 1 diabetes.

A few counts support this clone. CDR3 sequence reads: CASSLMGGRDHYEQYF. The CDR3 region has the DNA TGTGCCAGCAGCTTAATGGGGGGCCGGGACCACTACGAGCAGTACTTC. The chain joins TRBV7-2 to TRBJ2-7; D tentatively reads TRBD1 or TRBD2 (6 bases each). The CDR3 is 16 residues long. Germline V gives CDR1 SGHTA, CDR2 FQGNSA. V lost 2 bases and J lost 3, with 17 bases in between.

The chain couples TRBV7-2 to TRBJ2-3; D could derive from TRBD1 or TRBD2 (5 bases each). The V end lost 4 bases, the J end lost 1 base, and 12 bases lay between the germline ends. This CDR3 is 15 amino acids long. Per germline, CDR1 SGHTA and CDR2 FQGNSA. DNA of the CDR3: TGTGCCAGCAGCTCGAGGCTGGGGGGCACAGATACGCAGTATTTT. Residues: CASSSRLGGTDTQYF. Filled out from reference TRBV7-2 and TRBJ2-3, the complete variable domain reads GAGVSQSPSNKVTEKGKDVELRCDPISGHTALYWYRQSLGQGLEFLIYFQGNSAPDKSGLPSDRFSAERTGGSVSTLTIQRTQQEDSAVYLCASSSRLGGTDTQYFGPGTRLTVL.

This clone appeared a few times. The chain's CDR3 is CASSSGQGMRDTQYF. The CDR3, as DNA: TGTGCCAGCAGCTCAGGACAGGGGATGAGGGATACGCAGTATTTT. This chain links TRBV5-6 with TRBJ2-3; TRBD1 agrees at 9 bases. From germline, CDR1 is SGHDT and CDR2 YYEEEE. The CDR3 has 15 residues. The V and J ends lost 3 bases and 6 bases, in that order; junction bases with no gene match: 8.

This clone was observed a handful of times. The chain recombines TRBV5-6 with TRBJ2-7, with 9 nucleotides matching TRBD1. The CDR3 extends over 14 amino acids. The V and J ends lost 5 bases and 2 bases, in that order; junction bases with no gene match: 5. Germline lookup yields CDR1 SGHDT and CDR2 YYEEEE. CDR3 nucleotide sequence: TGTGCCAGCAGAACGACAGGGGGGCCCTACGAGCAGTACTTC. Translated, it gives CASRTTGGPYEQYF.

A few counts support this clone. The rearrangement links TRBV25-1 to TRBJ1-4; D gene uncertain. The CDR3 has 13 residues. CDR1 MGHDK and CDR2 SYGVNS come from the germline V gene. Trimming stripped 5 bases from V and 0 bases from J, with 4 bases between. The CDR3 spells CASSQPTNEKLFF. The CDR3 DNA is TGTGCCAGCAGTCAGCCAACTAATGAAAAACTGTTTTTT.

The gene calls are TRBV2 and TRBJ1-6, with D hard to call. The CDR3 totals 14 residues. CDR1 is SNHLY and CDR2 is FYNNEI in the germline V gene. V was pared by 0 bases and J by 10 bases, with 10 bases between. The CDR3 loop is CASSEADGGSPLHF. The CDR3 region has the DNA TGTGCCAGCAGTGAAGCCGACGGAGGGTCACCCCTCCACTTT.

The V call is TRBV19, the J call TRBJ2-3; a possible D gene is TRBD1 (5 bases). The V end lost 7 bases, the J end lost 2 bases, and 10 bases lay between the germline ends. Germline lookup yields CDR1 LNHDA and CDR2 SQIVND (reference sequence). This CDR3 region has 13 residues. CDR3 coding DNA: TGTGCCAGTAATTTAGGGGTCACAGATACGCAGTATTTT. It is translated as CASNLGVTDTQYF. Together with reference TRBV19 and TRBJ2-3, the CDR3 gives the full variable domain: DGGITQSPKYLFRKEGQNVTLSCEQNLNHDAMYWYRQDPGQGLRLIYYSQIVNDFQKGDIAEGYSVSREKKESFPLTVTSAQKNPTAFYLCASNLGVTDTQYFGPGTRLTVL.

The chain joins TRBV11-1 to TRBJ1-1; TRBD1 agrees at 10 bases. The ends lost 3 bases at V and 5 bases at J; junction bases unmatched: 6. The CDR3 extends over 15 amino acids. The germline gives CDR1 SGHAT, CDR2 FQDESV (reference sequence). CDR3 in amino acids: CASSFSGTGVTEAFF. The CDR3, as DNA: TGTGCCAGCAGCTTTAGTGGGACAGGGGTAACTGAAGCTTTCTTT.

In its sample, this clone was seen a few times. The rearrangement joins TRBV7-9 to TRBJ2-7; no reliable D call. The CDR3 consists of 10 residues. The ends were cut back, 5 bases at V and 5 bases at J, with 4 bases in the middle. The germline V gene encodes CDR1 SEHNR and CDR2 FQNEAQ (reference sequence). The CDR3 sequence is CASSPNEQYF. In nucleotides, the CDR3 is TGTGCCAGCAGCCCCAACGAGCAGTACTTC.

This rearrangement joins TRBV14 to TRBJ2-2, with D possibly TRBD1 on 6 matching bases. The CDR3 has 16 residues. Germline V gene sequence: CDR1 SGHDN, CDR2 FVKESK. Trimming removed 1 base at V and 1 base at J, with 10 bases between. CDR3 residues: CASSQVGAQNTGELFF. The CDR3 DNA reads TGTGCCAGCAGCCAAGTGGGGGCACAGAACACCGGGGAGCTGTTTTTT.

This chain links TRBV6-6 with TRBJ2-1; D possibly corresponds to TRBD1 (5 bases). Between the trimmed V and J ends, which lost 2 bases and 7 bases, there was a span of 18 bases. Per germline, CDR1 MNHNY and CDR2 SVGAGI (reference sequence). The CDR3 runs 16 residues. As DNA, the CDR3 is TGTGCCAGCAGTTACGGGCCCGGCAGGGTAGGGAATGAGCAGTTCTTC. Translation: CASSYGPGRVGNEQFF.

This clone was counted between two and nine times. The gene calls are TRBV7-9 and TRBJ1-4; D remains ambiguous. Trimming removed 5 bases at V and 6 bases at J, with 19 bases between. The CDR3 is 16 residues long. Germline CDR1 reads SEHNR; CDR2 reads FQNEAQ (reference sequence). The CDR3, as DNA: TGTGCCAGCAGCCGGACCGGGTCAGCTCGGCATGAAAAACTGTTTTTT. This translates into CASSRTGSARHEKLFF.

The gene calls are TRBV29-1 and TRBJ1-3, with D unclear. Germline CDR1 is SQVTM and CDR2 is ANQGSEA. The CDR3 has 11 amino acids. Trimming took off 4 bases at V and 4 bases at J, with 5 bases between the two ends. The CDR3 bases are TGCAGCGTTGCGACGGGAAACACCATATATTTT. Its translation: CSVATGNTIYF.

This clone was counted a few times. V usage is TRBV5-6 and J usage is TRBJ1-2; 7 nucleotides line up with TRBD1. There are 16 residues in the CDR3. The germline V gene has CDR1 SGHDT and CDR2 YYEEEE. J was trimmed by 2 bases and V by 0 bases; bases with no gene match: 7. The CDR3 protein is CASSLDRTGANYGYTF. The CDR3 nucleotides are TGTGCCAGCAGCTTGGACAGGACAGGAGCGAACTATGGCTACACCTTC.

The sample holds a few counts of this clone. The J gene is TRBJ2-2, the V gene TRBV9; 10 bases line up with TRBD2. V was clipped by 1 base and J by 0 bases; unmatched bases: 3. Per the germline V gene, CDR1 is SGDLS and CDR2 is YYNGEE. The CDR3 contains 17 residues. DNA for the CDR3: TGTGCCAGCAGCGTATTTAGCGGGGGGCCGAACACCGGGGAGCTGTTTTTT. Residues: CASSVFSGGPNTGELFF. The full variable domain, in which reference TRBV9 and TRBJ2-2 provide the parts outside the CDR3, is DSGVTQTPKHLITATGQRVTLRCSPRSGDLSVYWYQQSLDQGLQFLIQYYNGEERAKGNILERFSAQQFPDLHSELNLSSLELGDSALYFCASSVFSGGPNTGELFFGEGSRLTVL.

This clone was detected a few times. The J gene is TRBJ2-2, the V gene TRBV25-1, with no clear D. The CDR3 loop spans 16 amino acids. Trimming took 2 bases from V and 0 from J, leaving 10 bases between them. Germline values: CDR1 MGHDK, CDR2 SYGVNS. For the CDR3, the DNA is TGTGCCAGCAGTGAACATCGGAGCACGAACACCGGGGAGCTGTTTTTT. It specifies CASSEHRSTNTGELFF.

CDR3 sequence: CASSPPGTPKETQYF. As DNA, the CDR3 is TGTGCCAGCTCACCTCCCGGGACTCCAAAAGAGACCCAGTACTTC. The chain carries TRBV18 and TRBJ2-5; a weak D match, TRBD2 (6 bases). Trimming removed 3 bases at V and 3 bases at J, with 14 bases between. The CDR3 runs 15 residues. Looked up from germline, CDR1 is KGHSH and CDR2 is LQKENI.

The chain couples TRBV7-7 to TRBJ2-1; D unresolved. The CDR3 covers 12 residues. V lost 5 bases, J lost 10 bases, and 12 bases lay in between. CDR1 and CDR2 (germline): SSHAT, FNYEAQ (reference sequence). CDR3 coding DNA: TGTGCCAGCAGCCCAGGATTTGGGGAGCAGTTCTTC. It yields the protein CASSPGFGEQFF.